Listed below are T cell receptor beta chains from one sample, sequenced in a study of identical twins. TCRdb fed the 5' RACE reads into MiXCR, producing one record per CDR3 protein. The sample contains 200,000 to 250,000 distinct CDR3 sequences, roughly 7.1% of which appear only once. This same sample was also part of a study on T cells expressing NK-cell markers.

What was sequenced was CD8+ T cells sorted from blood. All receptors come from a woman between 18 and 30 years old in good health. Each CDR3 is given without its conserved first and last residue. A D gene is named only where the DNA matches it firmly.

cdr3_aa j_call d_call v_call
ASSLRQGGNEQF TRBJ2-1 . TRBV27
ASSEPWTGSNYGYT TRBJ1-2 TRBD1 TRBV7-9
ASSRGYRDRGGTDTQY TRBJ2-3 TRBD1 TRBV11-2
ASSLEFYSNQPQH TRBJ1-5 . TRBV5-5
ASSKGVVRGETQY TRBJ2-5 . TRBV21-1
ASSQGDRAAETQY TRBJ2-5 TRBD1 TRBV4-3
ASSQVGYNTEAF TRBJ1-1 . TRBV3-1
ASSVEGGPSETQY TRBJ2-5 . TRBV9
ASSQGPRLGGSQEEQY TRBJ2-7 . TRBV3-1
SANQGALAF TRBJ1-1 TRBD1 TRBV29-1
ASSQEASGIYEQY TRBJ2-7 TRBD2 TRBV4-3
ASSLPEGAWGTEAF TRBJ1-1 . TRBV7-2
ASSEVGQGADNEQF TRBJ2-1 TRBD1 TRBV6-1
ASSQGVGGRDTQY TRBJ2-3 . TRBV14
ASISQRERYIEQF TRBJ2-1 TRBD2 TRBV6-5
ASSHDTLKAF TRBJ1-1 . TRBV12-3/TRBV12-4
SAVGGPHNEQF TRBJ2-1 . TRBV20-1
ASSSRLINQETQY TRBJ2-5 . TRBV13
SARDPRGDEQF TRBJ2-1 . TRBV20-1
SARDRAGSTDTQY TRBJ2-3 . TRBV20-1
ASSFGRAIEQY TRBJ2-7 . TRBV13
ASSWPIYGYT TRBJ1-2 . TRBV5-8
ASSLGLFGDVLF TRBJ2-2 . TRBV10-1
ASSPPGDLSTDTQY TRBJ2-3 . TRBV7-9
ASSVGAMNTEAF TRBJ1-1 . TRBV9
ASRPQGSGGNNEQF TRBJ2-1 TRBD2 TRBV2
ASKDSSVDTQY TRBJ2-3 . TRBV9
ASSLTASAYEQY TRBJ2-7 . TRBV27
ASASYEQY TRBJ2-7 . TRBV2
SASPLAGGDWQF TRBJ2-1 TRBD2 TRBV20-1
ASSPTGYSNQPQH TRBJ1-5 TRBD1 TRBV7-2
ASSTGTQNTGELF TRBJ2-2 . TRBV27
ASRGGEEKLF TRBJ1-4 . TRBV7-9
ASAITSGANVLT TRBJ2-6 . TRBV5-1
ASSLDWNEQF TRBJ2-1 . TRBV7-9
SAKAVSYEQY TRBJ2-7 . TRBV20-1
ASRPLTGAADTQY TRBJ2-3 . TRBV2
ASSPILAGSPLH TRBJ1-6 . TRBV27
ASSAGQGNGYT TRBJ1-2 TRBD1 TRBV7-6
ASCEASGFTDTQY TRBJ2-3 TRBD2 TRBV12-3/TRBV12-4
ASSLPTGTAPYGYT TRBJ1-2 . TRBV7-9
ASSQGMGNEQF TRBJ2-1 . TRBV4-2
ASSPAAEQF TRBJ2-1 . TRBV7-9
ASSPRGSNTEAF TRBJ1-1 . TRBV4-1
ATSRPSSYNEQF TRBJ2-1 . TRBV6-1
ASSDLTGVNIEAF TRBJ1-1 TRBD1 TRBV28
SAAAGRGPYEQY TRBJ2-7 . TRBV20-1
ASSFESGRASEQF TRBJ2-1 TRBD2 TRBV7-9
ASSETTGDTEAF TRBJ1-1 TRBD1 TRBV7-3
SVVGGPGGQY TRBJ2-7 . TRBV29-1
SARKGDEQF TRBJ2-1 . TRBV20-1
ASSFLAGRHEQF TRBJ2-1 TRBD2 TRBV12-3/TRBV12-4
ASGVAALNTGELF TRBJ2-2 . TRBV2
ASSSRERGDTEAF TRBJ1-1 . TRBV13
ASSVAATANYGYT TRBJ1-2 . TRBV9